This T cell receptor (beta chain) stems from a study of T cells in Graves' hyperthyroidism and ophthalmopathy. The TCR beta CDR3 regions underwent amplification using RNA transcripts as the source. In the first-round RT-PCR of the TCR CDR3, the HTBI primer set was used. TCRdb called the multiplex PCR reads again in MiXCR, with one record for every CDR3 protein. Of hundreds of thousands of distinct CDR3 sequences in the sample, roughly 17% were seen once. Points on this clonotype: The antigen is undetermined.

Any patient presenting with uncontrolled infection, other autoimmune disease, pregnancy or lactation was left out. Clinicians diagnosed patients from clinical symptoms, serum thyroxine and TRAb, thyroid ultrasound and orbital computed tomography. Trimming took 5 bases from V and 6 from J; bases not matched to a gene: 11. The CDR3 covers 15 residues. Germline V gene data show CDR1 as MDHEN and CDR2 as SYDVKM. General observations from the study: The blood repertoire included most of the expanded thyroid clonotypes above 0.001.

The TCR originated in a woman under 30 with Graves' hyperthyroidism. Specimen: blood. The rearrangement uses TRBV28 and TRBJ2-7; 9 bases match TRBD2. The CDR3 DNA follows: TGTGCCAGCAGTGAAAGCCTAGCGGGGATGGGCGAGCAGTACTTC. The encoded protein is CASSESLAGMGEQYF.